The 10 T cell receptor beta chains reported below all come from one sample, sequenced in a study of T cell responses to AZD1222 COVID-19 vaccine. Sequencing was performed with immunoSEQ multiplex PCR; in TCRdb, only in-frame clones are kept and a portion is missing. The data contain roughly 180,000 clones, approximately 91% of them seen just once; the ten biggest clones take up less than 2%. Here the sequenced sample was peripheral blood, taken 28 days after the second AZD1222 dose. The receptors shown here come from an adult who received the AZD1222 COVID-19 vaccine.

The CDR3 coding sequence is TGTGCCAGCGGAGTGACTAACTATGGCTACACCTTC. Protein: CASGVTNYGYTF. The chain recombines TRBV2 with TRBJ1-2; D ambiguous. Trimming left V 8 bases short and J 0 bases short, with 7 bases between. The CDR3 is made up of 12 amino acids. Per the germline V gene, CDR1 is SNHLY and CDR2 is FYNNEI. Filled out from reference TRBV2 and TRBJ1-2, the complete variable domain reads EPEVTQTPSHQVTQMGQEVILRCVPISNHLYFYWYRQILGQKVEFLVSFYNNEISEKSEIFDDQFSVERPDGSNFTLKIRSTKLEDSAMYFCASGVTNYGYTFGSGTRLTVV.

The chain combines TRBV12-3 or TRBV12-4 with TRBJ2-5; D is undetermined. V dropped 3 bases and J dropped 2 bases, with 7 bases sitting between them. The CDR3 loop spans 13 amino acids. The CDR3 reads CASSFSRQETQYF. For the CDR3, the DNA is TGTGCCAGCAGTTTTTCAAGGCAAGAGACCCAGTACTTC.

The chain has TRBV9 and TRBJ2-2, with 7 positions matching TRBD1. The CDR3 is 17 residues long. The germline V gene has CDR1 SGDLS and CDR2 YYNGEE. V trimming: 0 bases; J trimming: 0 bases; junction bases outside the gene matches: 5. The CDR3 loop is CASSVAPGTANTGELFF. The CDR3 DNA reads as TGTGCCAGCAGCGTAGCACCCGGGACAGCGAACACCGGGGAGCTGTTTTTT. The variable domain in full, completed from reference TRBV9 and TRBJ2-2, reads DSGVTQTPKHLITATGQRVTLRCSPRSGDLSVYWYQQSLDQGLQFLIQYYNGEERAKGNILERFSAQQFPDLHSELNLSSLELGDSALYFCASSVAPGTANTGELFFGEGSRLTVL.

The rearrangement uses TRBV24-1 and TRBJ2-2, with TRBD2 identical over 7 bases. The CDR3 runs to 14 residues. The junction had 9 bases not matched to a gene; V was cut back by 9 bases and J by 6 bases. Germline V gene lookup returns CDR1 KGHDR and CDR2 SFDVKD. The CDR3 sequence: CATAQKGRAGELFF. The CDR3 DNA reads as TGTGCCACCGCCCAAAAGGGGAGGGCCGGGGAGCTGTTTTTT.

This chain uses TRBV5-1 with TRBJ1-4; the match to TRBD1 covers 7 bases. Germline trimming cut 4 bases from V and 0 bases from J; bases unmatched to any gene: 6. The germline gives CDR1 SGHRS, CDR2 YFSETQ. The CDR3 consists of 16 residues. CDR3 nucleotide sequence: TGCGCCAGCAGCCATTACAGGGGAGCAACTAATGAAAAACTGTTTTTT. Residues: CASSHYRGATNEKLFF.

The chain links TRBV3-1 (or the pseudogene TRBV3-2) to TRBJ1-3, with D tentatively TRBD1 (6 bases). The CDR3 has 15 residues. V was clipped by 6 bases and J by 0 bases, with 12 bases between them. The V gene's germline CDR1 is LGHDT and CDR2 YNNKEL (reference sequence). CDR3 sequence: CASSRQDGSGNTIYF. The CDR3 nucleotides read TGTGCCAGCAGTCGACAGGACGGCTCTGGAAACACCATATATTTT.

The chain recombines TRBV11-2 with TRBJ1-3; tentative D call: TRBD1 (6 bases). The germline V gene encodes CDR1 SGHAT and CDR2 FQNNGV. The CDR3 contains 16 residues. Trimming pared 3 bases from V and 0 bases from J, leaving 12 bases between. The CDR3 sequence: CASSFIPGHSGNTIYF. As DNA, the CDR3 is TGTGCCAGCAGCTTTATTCCGGGACACTCTGGAAACACCATATATTTT.

The rearrangement links TRBV11-2 to TRBJ1-2; the D gene is possibly TRBD1 (5 bases). The CDR3 runs to 14 residues. In germline, CDR1 is SGHAT, CDR2 FQNNGV. The V gene lost 1 base and the J gene lost 1 base, with 7 bases spanning the gap. The CDR3 protein is CASSLAGVNYGYTF. DNA of the CDR3: TGTGCCAGCAGCTTAGCGGGGGTTAACTATGGCTACACCTTC.

The genes are TRBV10-2 and TRBJ1-1; no clear D. The V gene's germline CDR1 is WSHSY and CDR2 SAAADI. The CDR3 runs to 15 residues. Trimming removed 0 bases from V and 1 base from J, with 9 bases in between. CDR3 coding DNA: TGCGCCAGCAGTGAGTCCTTGGAGGCGAACACTGAAGCTTTCTTT. Protein: CASSESLEANTEAFF.

V and J are TRBV30 and TRBJ1-2; 8 nucleotides line up with TRBD1. From germline, CDR1 is GTSNPN and CDR2 SVGIG (reference sequence). The CDR3 is 14 amino acids. V was clipped by 3 bases and J by 3 bases; unmatched bases: 6. CDR3 region: CAWSTGTGHYGYTF. In DNA, the CDR3 is TGTGCCTGGAGCACCGGGACAGGCCACTATGGCTACACCTTC.